A selection of T cell receptor beta chains follows, all from one sample in a study of shared clonotypes between healthy human individuals. Only in-frame clones appear in the TCRdb table, and some are missing; sequencing was by immunoSEQ multiplex PCR. This table holds around 1.4 million clones, approximately 98.5% found once. The sample comprised naive CD4+ T cells sorted from blood. The origin of the receptors is a man aged 25-40 years in good health. Each CDR3 is given with its conserved first and last residue. D genes are given only for firm matches. Clone size is stated in some rows and not others, as once, few, many or a class when expanded.

size,J,V,D,DNA,CDR3
once,TRBJ2-5,TRBV6-5,.,TGTGCCAGCAGTTACTCGCAGGTTGGGGGTGAGACCCAGTACTTC,CASSYSQVGGETQYF
.,TRBJ2-3,TRBV6-1,.,TGTGCCAGCGGCGGGACTCGCAGCACAGATACGCAGTATTTT,CASGGTRSTDTQYF
.,TRBJ2-4,TRBV6-6,.,TGTGCCAGCAGTTACTCAAGCAGGGCGGACATTCAGTACTTC,CASSYSSRADIQYF
.,TRBJ2-2,TRBV10-2,.,TGCGCCAGCAGGGAGGGAAGGTACACCGGGGAGCTGTTTTTT,CASREGRYTGELFF
.,TRBJ2-1,TRBV5-4,.,TGTGCCAGCAGCTTGGAAGTAAGTGACAATGAGCAGTTCTTC,CASSLEVSDNEQFF
.,TRBJ2-2,TRBV2,TRBD2,TGTGCCAGCAGAGAACTAGCGGCGAACACCGGGGAGCTGTTTTTT,CASRELAANTGELFF
.,TRBJ1-5,TRBV28,.,TGTGCCAGCAGTTTCGTTCCGGATCAGCCCCAGCATTTT,CASSFVPDQPQHF
.,TRBJ2-1,TRBV18,TRBD2,TGTGCCAGCTCACCTCGTGGGACTAGCACCTACAATGAGCAGTTCTTC,CASSPRGTSTYNEQFF
.,TRBJ2-4,TRBV18,TRBD2,TGTGCCAGCTCACCACCACTAGCGGGACTAGCCAAAAACATTCAGTACTTC,CASSPPLAGLAKNIQYF
once,TRBJ2-3,TRBV7-8,.,TGTGCCAGCAGCCTGGCTGCGACTCAACGCACAGATACGCAGTATTTT,CASSLAATQRTDTQYF
once,TRBJ2-1,TRBV10-3,.,TGTGCCATCAGTGACGGTGGCGGCAATGAGCAGTTCTTC,CAISDGGGNEQFF
once,TRBJ2-7,TRBV4-3,.,TGCGCCAGCAGCCAATGGCAAGGCCAGGCCTACGAGCAGTACTTC,CASSQWQGQAYEQYF
.,TRBJ2-7,TRBV6-1,.,TGTGCCAGCAGGGATAATCGGCTTGCTACCTACGAGCAGTACTTC,CASRDNRLATYEQYF
.,TRBJ2-2,TRBV29-1,.,TGCAGCGTTAGCCGAGGGGTGGAAACCGGGGAGCTGTTTTTT,CSVSRGVETGELFF
.,TRBJ1-2,TRBV28,.,TGTGCCAGCAGTTTCCCACAGGTGTATGGCTACACCTTC,CASSFPQVYGYTF
.,TRBJ2-7,TRBV27,TRBD1,TGTGCCAGCAGAACAAATACAGGGGGTCCATACGAGCAGTACTTC,CASRTNTGGPYEQYF
.,TRBJ1-4,TRBV5-1,.,TGCGCCAGCAGCTTGGGACCAACTAATGAAAAACTGTTTTTT,CASSLGPTNEKLFF
.,TRBJ2-7,TRBV18,TRBD1,TGTGCCAGCTCACCACGGACAGGGATTTACTACGAGCAGTACTTC,CASSPRTGIYYEQYF
.,TRBJ1-2,TRBV2,TRBD1,TGTGCCAGCAGTGTAAAGGATCCCAGACAGGGGAATGATATTGTCTATGGCTACACCTTC,CASSVKDPRQGNDIVYGYTF
.,TRBJ2-5,TRBV5-1,.,TGCGCCAGCAGCTTGGTTGTTTCAGCCCGAGAGACCCAGTACTTC,CASSLVVSARETQYF
.,TRBJ2-3,TRBV19,.,TGTGCCAGTAGTATAGCAGGCCCTGAAGATACGCAGTATTTT,CASSIAGPEDTQYF
.,TRBJ2-2,TRBV18,.,TGTGCCAGCTCTGAATTCCAGGACGGCCACCGGGAGCTGTTTTTT,CASSEFQDGHRELFF
.,TRBJ2-2,TRBV6-4,.,TGTGCCAGCAGTAGGGGCGGTGGAACCCACACCGGGGAGCTGTTTTTT,CASSRGGGTHTGELFF
.,TRBJ2-1,TRBV15,TRBD2,TGTGCCACCAGCAGAGATCCCGATAGCGGGAGGGGCAATGAGCAGTTCTTC,CATSRDPDSGRGNEQFF
once,TRBJ2-5,TRBV19,TRBD1,TGTGCCAGTAAGGGGGTTGGGACAGTTGAGACCCAGTACTTC,CASKGVGTVETQYF
.,TRBJ2-7,TRBV7-2,.,TGTGCCAGCAGCCTTAACTACGAGCAGTACTTC,CASSLNYEQYF
.,TRBJ2-7,TRBV28,TRBD2,TGTGCCAGCACCCCCGGGGGACGAAGGACTAGCGGGAGGTCCTACGAGCAGTACTTC,CASTPGGRRTSGRSYEQYF
.,TRBJ2-1,TRBV11-2,TRBD2,TGTGCCAGCAGTCCCAGGACTAGCGGGACGGTCTACAATGAGCAGTTCTTC,CASSPRTSGTVYNEQFF
.,TRBJ2-5,TRBV7-9,.,TGTGCCAGCAGTCGTAATACAGGGAACCAAGAGACCCAGTACTTC,CASSRNTGNQETQYF
.,TRBJ2-2,TRBV7-9,TRBD2,TGTGCCAGCATGGCGAGCGGGAGACAAGCCGGGGAGCTGTTTTTT,CASMASGRQAGELFF
.,TRBJ2-1,TRBV2,TRBD2,TGTGCCAGCAGTGAGACTAGCAGCTCCTACAATGAGCAGTTCTTC,CASSETSSSYNEQFF
.,TRBJ1-5,TRBV28,.,TGTGCCAGCAGTTTATCGCCCGGGGGAGGCAATCAGCCCCAGCATTTT,CASSLSPGGGNQPQHF
.,TRBJ2-2,TRBV19,.,TGTGCCAGTAAAGGGGCAGCGGCGAACACCGGGGAGCTGTTTTTT,CASKGAAANTGELFF
.,TRBJ1-4,TRBV4-1,.,TGCGCCAGCAGCCAGATAGGGGTCAATGAAAAACTGTTTTTT,CASSQIGVNEKLFF
.,TRBJ2-7,TRBV27,.,TGTGCCAGCAGTACCCCGGCAGGGCCCGAGCAGTACTTC,CASSTPAGPEQYF
.,TRBJ2-1,TRBV5-4,.,TGTGCCAGCAGTCGGCCCTTGGCGGGGAATACCTACAATGAGCAGTTCTTC,CASSRPLAGNTYNEQFF
.,TRBJ1-2,TRBV5-1,TRBD1,TGCGCCAGCAGCTTCGGACAGGGGGCTCGAAGTAACTATGGCTACACCTTC,CASSFGQGARSNYGYTF
.,TRBJ2-1,TRBV6-5,.,TGTGCCAGCAGTCACAGGAACTTAAAATACAATGAGCAGTTCTTC,CASSHRNLKYNEQFF
.,TRBJ2-3,TRBV5-4,.,TGTGCCAGCAGCAGGGCAGGAAATACAGATACGCAGTATTTT,CASSRAGNTDTQYF
.,TRBJ2-3,TRBV18,.,TGTGCCAGCTCCCTTAGACTATCTAGTACAGATACGCAGTATTTT,CASSLRLSSTDTQYF
.,TRBJ1-2,TRBV9,.,TGTGCCAGCAGCGTAGAGCTCTCCGGGGCGGGGCCTAACTATGGCTACACCTTC,CASSVELSGAGPNYGYTF
.,TRBJ2-3,TRBV28,TRBD2,TGTGCCAGCAGCACAGCTAGCGGGAGGGCAGATACGCAGTATTTT,CASSTASGRADTQYF
.,TRBJ1-4,TRBV4-1,.,TGCGCCAGCAGCCAAGTTGATTGGCAGAATGAAAAACTGTTTTTT,CASSQVDWQNEKLFF
.,TRBJ2-5,TRBV18,TRBD2,TGTGCCAGCTCACCAGGACTAGCGGGAGAATTGGAGACCCAGTACTTC,CASSPGLAGELETQYF
.,TRBJ2-7,TRBV30,TRBD2,TGTGCCTGGAGTGTACCGAGACTAGCGGACGAGCAGTACTTC,CAWSVPRLADEQYF
once,TRBJ2-3,TRBV6-1,TRBD2,TGTGCCAGCAGTGAAAGGCTAGCGGGCGGTCGAGATACGCAGTATTTT,CASSERLAGGRDTQYF
.,TRBJ1-2,TRBV7-9,.,TGTGCCAGCAGCTTGTGGGGAGAATCCTATGGCTACACCTTC,CASSLWGESYGYTF
.,TRBJ2-7,TRBV5-4,TRBD2,TGTGCCAGCAGCTTGTTTACTAGCGGTGATTCCGAGCAGTACTTC,CASSLFTSGDSEQYF
.,TRBJ1-1,TRBV4-1,TRBD1,TGCGCCAGCAGCCAAGATCCGACAGGGCCCCCGAACACTGAAGCTTTCTTT,CASSQDPTGPPNTEAFF
.,TRBJ1-5,TRBV19,TRBD1,TGTGCCAGTACCTCACAGGGGCACTATAGCAATCAGCCCCAGCATTTT,CASTSQGHYSNQPQHF
once,TRBJ2-7,TRBV6-5,.,TGTGCCAGCAGTCGACGGATTACCTACGAGCAGTACTTC,CASSRRITYEQYF
once,TRBJ2-7,TRBV5-4,TRBD2,TGTGCCAGCAGCGCCGGACTAGCGGTTCACCGTGGAAGCTCCTACGAGCAGTACTTC,CASSAGLAVHRGSSYEQYF
.,TRBJ2-3,TRBV5-4,TRBD2,TGTGCCAGCAGCTCGCCGGGACTAGCGGGCCTGAGCACAGATACGCAGTATTTT,CASSSPGLAGLSTDTQYF
.,TRBJ2-5,TRBV9,.,TGTGCCAGCAGCGTAGTCGGCAGGGGCCCGGAGACCCAGTACTTC,CASSVVGRGPETQYF
once,TRBJ2-2,TRBV5-5,TRBD2,TGTGCCAGCAGCTTGGCTTGGGGAGGGCCCGGGGAGCTGTTTTTT,CASSLAWGGPGELFF
.,TRBJ2-7,TRBV28,.,TGTGCCAGCAGTTTAGGGGGCAGGGGCTACGAGCAGTACTTC,CASSLGGRGYEQYF
once,TRBJ2-7,TRBV5-5,.,TGTGCCAGCAGCTTTTCAGGGTCTTACGAGCAGTACTTC,CASSFSGSYEQYF
.,TRBJ2-5,TRBV6-5,.,TGTGCCAGCAGTTACTCGGGGCGGGATCAAGAGACCCAGTACTTC,CASSYSGRDQETQYF
.,TRBJ2-6,TRBV5-1,.,TGCGCCAGCAGCTTGGAAAGTAGTAAGGACAGCACTGGGGCCAACGTCCTGACTTTC,CASSLESSKDSTGANVLTF